This TCR beta chain was sequenced for a study of shared clonotypes between healthy human individuals. General study findings and limits: Rarefaction analysis demonstrated incomplete sorted-subset sequencing notwithstanding large depth. When naive CD4 clonotypes were compared across a few donors, 4% to 5.5% were shared.

Turning to this clone: The antigen remains undetermined.

Germline V CDR1 and CDR2: KGHSH, LQKENI. V lost 0 bases and J 4 bases, leaving 11 bases between the germline ends. The CDR3 sequence is 15 residues long. TCRdb keeps only in-frame clones here, not all; method: immunoSEQ multiplex PCR. The sample shows 950,000 to 1,100,000 clones, 75% to 85% of them seen only once. This clonotype was obtained from a man between 18 and 35 years old in good health. Some clones in this sample may be carry-over from other donors' samples. This chain joins TRBV18 and TRBJ2-3, with D tentatively TRBD1 (6 bases). The sequencing input was memory CD4+ T cells from PBMCs. The subset is: CD45RA-negative fraction. The CDR3 DNA reads TGTGCCAGCTCACCACCCTCACAGGGTTCAGATACGCAGTATTTT. Its protein product is CASSPPSQGSDTQYF.